This T cell receptor (beta chain) was captured by sequencing in a study of blood T cell repertoires in COVID-19. Study at large: Material from acute and convalescent COVID-19 was sourced from the United States, Italy and Spain.

Authors' data handling: Reference gene primer amplification gave estimated nucleated cell counts. Produced via immunoSEQ multiplex PCR; TCRdb's table is partial and in-frame only. The V and J calls and clone size come from that table; D and trimming were worked out from the DNA. Of fewer than 80,000 clones listed, 86% are singletons. This CDR3 contains 14 residues. CDR1 MNHEY and CDR2 SVGEGT come from the germline V gene. The V and J ends lost 5 bases and 0 bases respectively, with 8 bases between them. One Seattle source followed patients from active infection through their disease course. This chain links TRBV6-2 or TRBV6-3 with TRBJ2-1; weak D call: TRBD1 (6 bases). Material: peripheral blood. This TCR came from an elderly man with COVID-19, enrolled during active disease. CDR3 residues: CASSMDSSYNEQFF. The CDR3 coding sequence is TGTGCCAGCAGTATGGACAGCTCCTACAATGAGCAGTTCTTC.